The 16 T cell receptor beta chains below come from one sample, sequenced in a study of Ad26.COV2.S vaccination and SARS-CoV-2 variants. Sequencing was performed with immunoSEQ multiplex PCR; in TCRdb, only in-frame clones are kept and a portion is missing. This repertoire shows 85,000 to 95,000 clones, 82% found once; its top ten account for about a sixth. The sample here was peripheral blood, taken after recovery from COVID-19. The receptors originated from a human donor who had recovered from COVID-19.

The chain's CDR3 is CASSLLEPNEQFF. CDR3 sequence (DNA): TGTGCCAGCAGCTTACTAGAACCCAATGAGCAGTTCTTC. V gene TRBV9 combines with J gene TRBJ2-1; possibly TRBD2 for D (5 bases). The germline gives CDR1 SGDLS, CDR2 YYNGEE. This CDR3 has 13 residues. V lost 4 bases and J lost 6, with 11 bases in between.

This clone was counted once. This chain connects TRBV2 to TRBJ2-7; TRBD1 agrees at 7 bases. The germline gives CDR1 SNHLY, CDR2 FYNNEI. This CDR3 is 14 amino acids long. Trimming cost V 6 bases and J 1 base; bases outside gene matches: 6. This CDR3 is CASRVRQGSYEQYF. For the CDR3, the DNA is TGTGCCAGCAGGGTTCGACAGGGATCCTACGAGCAGTACTTC.

V and J are TRBV7-8 and TRBJ2-3, with a possible D match to TRBD2 (5 bases). The germline gives CDR1 SGHVS, CDR2 FQNEAQ. Trimming removed 2 bases from V and 3 bases from J, with 9 bases in between. The length of the CDR3 is 14 residues. The CDR3 coding sequence is TGTGCCAGCAGCTTAAATCCGGGGACAGATACGCAGTATTTT. Translated: CASSLNPGTDTQYF.

The chain couples TRBV29-1 to TRBJ1-2, with 7 bases identical to TRBD1. Trimming took 6 bases from V and 0 from J; bases not matched to a gene: 7. CDR1 is SQVTM and CDR2 is ANQGSEA in the germline V gene. The CDR3 has 14 residues. CDR3 sequence (DNA): TGCAGCGTAGCGGACAGGAACGCTAACTATGGCTACACCTTC. Protein: CSVADRNANYGYTF.

The chain links TRBV7-8 to TRBJ1-2; unclear D gene. Trimming took 4 bases from V and 6 from J, leaving 15 bases between them. Germline loops: CDR1 SGHVS, CDR2 FQNEAQ. The CDR3 is 14 residues long. CDR3 DNA sequence: TGTGCCAGCAGCTCCGGATTGAAAGGGAATGGCTACACCTTC. It codes for CASSSGLKGNGYTF.

This clone has more than one count but fewer than ten. The gene calls are TRBV9 and TRBJ1-1; possible D gene TRBD1, 5 bases. The germline V and J ends were trimmed by 6 bases and 1 base, with 13 bases remaining between them. CDR1 is SGDLS and CDR2 is YYNGEE in the germline V gene. The CDR3 has 14 residues. The CDR3 protein is CASTGGGRNTEAFF. The CDR3 bases are TGTGCCAGCACGGGGGGAGGGCGGAACACTGAAGCTTTCTTT.

V gene TRBV7-6 combines with J gene TRBJ1-3; 10 bases map to TRBD1. Germline V CDR1 and CDR2: SGHVS, FNYEAQ. V lost 5 bases and J lost 2; bases outside the gene matches: 12. This CDR3 region has 18 residues. CDR3 region: CASSGRQGANTPGNTIYF. The CDR3 DNA reads as TGTGCCAGCAGCGGACGACAGGGGGCCAATACCCCTGGAAACACCATATATTTT.

The V gene is TRBV28, the J gene TRBJ2-3; a possible D gene is TRBD2 (5 bases). The CDR3 extends over 14 amino acids. V lost 2 bases, J lost 0 bases, and 6 bases lay in between. Germline V gives CDR1 MDHEN, CDR2 SYDVKM. CDR3 sequence: CASSLSGSTDTQYF. The CDR3 nucleotides read TGTGCCAGCAGTTTAAGCGGAAGCACAGATACGCAGTATTTT.

The chain employs TRBV27 and TRBJ2-7, with TRBD2 matching 16 bases. CDR1 and CDR2 (germline): MNHEY, SMNVEV (reference sequence). The CDR3 is made up of 16 amino acids. V was pared by 6 bases and J by 1 base, with 3 bases of the junction left unmatched. The CDR3: CASSAGLAGGSYEQYF. In DNA form, the CDR3 reads TGTGCCAGCAGCGCGGGACTAGCGGGAGGGTCCTACGAGCAGTACTTC.

The V call is TRBV19, the J call TRBJ1-5; TRBD1 matches 9 bases. J lost 7 bases, V lost 6 bases, and 7 bases had no gene match. The CDR3 is made up of 14 amino acids. Looked up from germline, CDR1 is LNHDA and CDR2 is SQIVND (reference sequence). CDR3 amino acids: CASSVEGTGQPQHF. The CDR3 DNA follows: TGTGCCAGTAGCGTTGAGGGGACAGGGCAGCCCCAGCATTTT.

This clone has just one count. The limits of the CDR3 on the DNA are not certain, so only TCRdb's listed CDR3 is given. This rearrangement joins TRBV7-3 to TRBJ2-7. Termini included, the CDR3 measures 13 amino acids. In germline, CDR1 is SGHTA, CDR2 FQGTGA. CDR3 protein: CASSLLRANEQYF.

This clone has a handful of counts. The rearrangement links TRBV27 to TRBJ2-7, with unresolved D. Germline V gives CDR1 MNHEY, CDR2 SMNVEV (reference sequence). Trimming removed 6 bases at V and 2 bases at J, with 2 bases between. The CDR3 has 10 amino acids. The CDR3 spells CASRPYEQYF. Written as DNA, the CDR3 is TGTGCCAGCAGACCCTACGAGCAGTACTTC.

The J gene is TRBJ1-2, the V gene TRBV6-5, with D possibly being TRBD1 (5 bases). This CDR3 has 11 residues. Germline values: CDR1 MNHEY, CDR2 SVGAGI. Trimming took off 10 bases at V and 6 bases at J, with 12 bases between the two ends. CDR3 in DNA: TGTGCCACTTTTGAGACAGATGGCTACACCTTC. Protein product: CATFETDGYTF.

This chain links TRBV2 with TRBJ2-3, with D perhaps matching TRBD1 (5 bases). The length of the CDR3 is 14 residues. The germline V gene has CDR1 SNHLY and CDR2 FYNNEI. The germline V and J ends were trimmed by 2 bases and 4 bases, with 10 bases remaining between them. The DNA for the CDR3 is TGTGCCAGCAGTGAACCGCAGGGTTCAGATACGCAGTATTTT. This gives the protein CASSEPQGSDTQYF.

The chain is built from TRBV5-4 and TRBJ1-2, with D uncertain. Deletions cut 4 bases from V and 0 bases from J, with 7 bases between. Per the germline V gene, CDR1 is SGHNT and CDR2 is YYREEE (reference sequence). The CDR3 is made up of 13 amino acids. CDR3 protein: CASSTATNYGYTF. The CDR3 region has the DNA TGTGCCAGCAGCACTGCCACTAACTATGGCTACACCTTC.

V gene TRBV5-1 combines with J gene TRBJ1-2; TRBD1 aligns across 8 bases. J lost 6 bases, V lost 0 bases, and 1 base had no gene match. CDR3 length: 13 residues. Germline loops: CDR1 SGHRS, CDR2 YFSETQ. CDR3 DNA: TGCGCCAGCAGCTTGGTGACAGGGGATGGCTACACCTTC. Translating it yields CASSLVTGDGYTF.